This T cell receptor (beta chain) emerged from a study of blood T cell repertoires in COVID-19. Study-level information: T cells, B-cell-depleted T cells, or PBMCs supplied cDNA or gDNA.

The CDR3 has 16 amino acids. J lost 0 bases, V lost 6 bases, and 9 bases had no gene match. The V gene's germline CDR1 is LNHDA and CDR2 SQIVND (reference sequence). Profiled with immunoSEQ multiplex PCR; TCRdb holds only in-frame clones, not every one. The sample shows about 160,000 clones, approximately 95% of them seen only once. The chain couples TRBV19 to TRBJ2-3; 7 bases match TRBD2. This clonotype was sampled from a woman aged 55-69 years with COVID-19, enrolled during active disease. Sequencing input: peripheral blood. The CDR3 loop is CASSQLADPSTDTQYF. The CDR3 DNA reads TGTGCCAGTAGCCAGCTAGCGGACCCTAGCACAGATACGCAGTATTTT.